Listed below are T cell receptor beta chains from one sample, sequenced in a study of a mutant IDH1 vaccine in newly diagnosed glioma. Their antigens are not known. The repertoire was sequenced with immunoSEQ multiplex PCR; TCRdb's copy has only in-frame clones and lacks some. Found here are around 70,000 clones, more than 85% of them singletons; the top ten hold roughly 2%. Sample: PBMCs, taken from a glioma patient whose treatment included an IDH1 peptide vaccine. The receptors come from a man aged 25 to 45 with glioma. Both conserved end residues are part of each CDR3. Fields, in order: V gene, J gene, clone size, D gene, CDR3 protein, CDR3 DNA. The D gene is left open where the match is weak. Clone size is given for some rows only: seen once, a few or many times, or a class if the clone is expanded.

v_call: TRBV9
j_call: TRBJ1-5
clone_size: -
d_call: -
cdr3_aa: CASSYLSAQHF
cdr3_nt: TGTGCCAGCAGTTATTTATCAGCCCAGCATTTT

v_call: TRBV18
j_call: TRBJ2-3
clone_size: -
d_call: TRBD2
cdr3_aa: CASSLTSGVTDTQYF
cdr3_nt: TGTGCCAGCTCACTAACTAGCGGGGTCACAGATACGCAGTATTTT

v_call: TRBV5-6
j_call: TRBJ2-1
clone_size: -
d_call: TRBD1
cdr3_aa: CASNFGTGGYNEQFF
cdr3_nt: TGTGCCAGCAACTTTGGGACAGGGGGATACAATGAGCAGTTCTTC

v_call: TRBV6-1
j_call: TRBJ2-3
clone_size: -
d_call: -
cdr3_aa: CASSQGPATSTDTQYF
cdr3_nt: TGTGCCAGCAGTCAAGGGCCAGCAACTAGCACAGATACGCAGTATTTT

v_call: TRBV2
j_call: TRBJ1-4
clone_size: few
d_call: -
cdr3_aa: CASTFLAYSFATNEKLFF
cdr3_nt: TGTGCCAGCACCTTCCTGGCGTATTCGTTTGCAACTAATGAAAAACTGTTTTTT

v_call: TRBV4-3
j_call: TRBJ1-2
clone_size: -
d_call: TRBD1
cdr3_aa: CASSEGQGTYGYTF
cdr3_nt: TGCGCCAGCAGCGAAGGACAGGGAACCTATGGCTACACCTTC

v_call: TRBV6-1
j_call: TRBJ2-5
clone_size: -
d_call: -
cdr3_aa: CASTETGGETQYF
cdr3_nt: TGTGCCAGCACCGAGACAGGAGGGGAGACCCAGTACTTC

v_call: TRBV10-3
j_call: TRBJ1-5
clone_size: -
d_call: -
cdr3_aa: CAISESNVNQPQHF
cdr3_nt: TGTGCCATCAGTGAGTCGAACGTCAATCAGCCCCAGCATTTT

v_call: TRBV28
j_call: TRBJ1-2
clone_size: few
d_call: -
cdr3_aa: CASTLTGPYYGYTF
cdr3_nt: TGTGCCAGCACCCTGACAGGACCTTACTATGGCTACACCTTC

v_call: TRBV11-2
j_call: TRBJ2-7
clone_size: -
d_call: -
cdr3_aa: CASSLTVSYEQYF
cdr3_nt: TGTGCCAGCAGCTTAACAGTGAGCTACGAGCAGTACTTC

v_call: TRBV9
j_call: TRBJ1-3
clone_size: -
d_call: TRBD1
cdr3_aa: CASSAVGTGGNTIYF
cdr3_nt: TGTGCCAGCAGCGCCGTTGGGACAGGGGGAAACACCATATATTTT

v_call: TRBV7-3
j_call: TRBJ2-1
clone_size: -
d_call: TRBD2
cdr3_aa: CASSLTSGKGNEQFF
cdr3_nt: TGTGCCAGCAGCTTAACTAGCGGGAAGGGCAATGAGCAGTTCTTC

v_call: TRBV9
j_call: TRBJ2-1
clone_size: -
d_call: -
cdr3_aa: CASSVEGREQFF
cdr3_nt: TGTGCCAGCAGCGTAGAAGGGAGGGAGCAGTTCTTC

v_call: TRBV1
j_call: TRBJ2-1
clone_size: -
d_call: -
cdr3_aa: CTTNEQFF
cdr3_nt: TGCACCACAAATGAGCAGTTCTTC

v_call: TRBV18
j_call: TRBJ1-6
clone_size: once
d_call: TRBD1
cdr3_aa: CASSSIDRVNSPLHF
cdr3_nt: TGTGCCAGCTCATCGATTGACAGGGTTAATTCACCCCTCCACTTT

v_call: TRBV4-2
j_call: TRBJ2-1
clone_size: -
d_call: TRBD2
cdr3_aa: CASSQGPLGAGGRNEQFF
cdr3_nt: TGTGCCAGCAGCCAGGGCCCACTGGGGGCGGGGGGACGCAATGAGCAGTTCTTC

v_call: TRBV9
j_call: TRBJ2-7
clone_size: -
d_call: -
cdr3_aa: CASSVDLSSTYEQYF
cdr3_nt: TGTGCCAGCAGCGTAGATCTTAGCAGCACCTACGAGCAGTACTTC

v_call: TRBV7-2
j_call: TRBJ2-3
clone_size: -
d_call: TRBD1
cdr3_aa: CASSLGTGGSDTQYF
cdr3_nt: TGTGCCAGCAGCTTAGGGACAGGGGGTTCAGATACGCAGTATTTT

v_call: TRBV29-1
j_call: TRBJ2-1
clone_size: -
d_call: -
cdr3_aa: CSVEDGTYNEQFF
cdr3_nt: TGCAGCGTTGAGGACGGAACTTACAATGAGCAGTTCTTC

v_call: TRBV5-6
j_call: TRBJ2-5
clone_size: -
d_call: TRBD2
cdr3_aa: CASSSPPAGGRETQYF
cdr3_nt: TGTGCCAGCAGCTCACCCCCAGCGGGGGGCCGGGAGACCCAGTACTTC

v_call: TRBV27
j_call: TRBJ2-1
clone_size: few
d_call: -
cdr3_aa: CASSETIPTYNEQFF
cdr3_nt: TGTGCCAGCAGTGAGACCATACCAACTTACAATGAGCAGTTCTTC

v_call: TRBV28
j_call: TRBJ2-5
clone_size: -
d_call: -
cdr3_aa: CACEDRLKETQYF
cdr3_nt: TGTGCCTGCGAGGACAGACTAAAAGAGACCCAGTACTTC

v_call: TRBV7-9
j_call: TRBJ1-5
clone_size: -
d_call: -
cdr3_aa: CASSLEAGPQHF
cdr3_nt: TGTGCCAGCAGCTTAGAGGCCGGCCCCCAGCATTTT

v_call: TRBV5-1
j_call: TRBJ2-1
clone_size: -
d_call: TRBD2
cdr3_aa: CASKSGSEANEQFF
cdr3_nt: TGCGCCAGCAAGAGCGGGAGTGAGGCCAATGAGCAGTTCTTC

v_call: TRBV30
j_call: TRBJ2-3
clone_size: once
d_call: -
cdr3_aa: CAWSASTDTQYF
cdr3_nt: TGTGCCTGGAGTGCTAGCACAGATACGCAGTATTTT

v_call: TRBV27
j_call: TRBJ2-7
clone_size: -
d_call: TRBD2
cdr3_aa: CASSPTPVGGRTYEQYF
cdr3_nt: TGTGCCAGCAGCCCCACCCCCGTGGGAGGGCGAACCTACGAGCAGTACTTC

v_call: TRBV5-4
j_call: TRBJ2-7
clone_size: -
d_call: -
cdr3_aa: CASSPRAGETYEQYF
cdr3_nt: TGTGCCAGCAGCCCCCGGGCAGGGGAAACCTACGAGCAGTACTTC

v_call: TRBV27
j_call: TRBJ1-5
clone_size: -
d_call: -
cdr3_aa: CASSLQGSNQPQHF
cdr3_nt: TGTGCCAGCAGTTTACAGGGAAGCAATCAGCCCCAGCATTTT

v_call: TRBV5-1
j_call: TRBJ1-1
clone_size: -
d_call: -
cdr3_aa: CASSQEGPVNTEAFF
cdr3_nt: TGCGCCAGCAGCCAGGAGGGACCCGTGAACACTGAAGCTTTCTTT

v_call: TRBV10-3
j_call: TRBJ1-2
clone_size: -
d_call: TRBD1
cdr3_aa: CAISESTVGGQAYGYTF
cdr3_nt: TGTGCCATCAGTGAGTCGACAGTAGGGGGCCAGGCCTATGGCTACACCTTC

v_call: TRBV27
j_call: TRBJ1-2
clone_size: -
d_call: -
cdr3_aa: CASAITSGVYGYTF
cdr3_nt: TGTGCCAGCGCTATCACCTCAGGGGTGTATGGCTACACCTTC

v_call: TRBV7-2
j_call: TRBJ2-7
clone_size: -
d_call: TRBD1
cdr3_aa: CASSLRQGAGEQYF
cdr3_nt: TGTGCCAGCAGCTTAAGACAGGGGGCGGGGGAGCAGTACTTC

v_call: TRBV7-9
j_call: TRBJ2-1
clone_size: once
d_call: -
cdr3_aa: CASSSLDGVSHNEQFF
cdr3_nt: TGTGCCAGCAGCTCCCTTGACGGGGTCAGTCACAATGAGCAGTTCTTC

v_call: TRBV28
j_call: TRBJ1-3
clone_size: once
d_call: -
cdr3_aa: CASSPQDYSGNTIYF
cdr3_nt: TGTGCCAGCAGTCCGCAAGACTACTCTGGAAACACCATATATTTT

v_call: TRBV19
j_call: TRBJ1-1
clone_size: -
d_call: TRBD1
cdr3_aa: CASPGPGQGFFWTEAFF
cdr3_nt: TGTGCCAGCCCTGGCCCGGGACAGGGTTTCTTCTGGACTGAAGCTTTCTTT

v_call: TRBV27
j_call: TRBJ1-2
clone_size: -
d_call: TRBD1
cdr3_aa: CASSLFRTGGYGYTF
cdr3_nt: TGTGCCAGCAGTTTATTCCGGACAGGGGGCTATGGCTACACCTTC

v_call: TRBV9
j_call: TRBJ2-7
clone_size: once
d_call: -
cdr3_aa: CASSVATGLTYEQYF
cdr3_nt: TGTGCCAGCAGCGTAGCGACAGGCCTAACCTACGAGCAGTACTTC

v_call: TRBV30
j_call: TRBJ1-3
clone_size: -
d_call: -
cdr3_aa: CAWSGGFSGNTIYF
cdr3_nt: TGTGCCTGGAGTGGGGGGTTCTCTGGAAACACCATATATTTT

v_call: TRBV30
j_call: TRBJ2-5
clone_size: -
d_call: -
cdr3_aa: CAGARNHQETQYF
cdr3_nt: TGTGCCGGAGCCCGGAATCACCAAGAGACCCAGTACTTC

v_call: TRBV2
j_call: TRBJ2-1
clone_size: -
d_call: -
cdr3_aa: CASSLKVLARNEQFF
cdr3_nt: TGTGCCAGCAGTTTAAAGGTATTAGCCCGAAATGAGCAGTTCTTC

v_call: TRBV25-1
j_call: TRBJ1-2
clone_size: -
d_call: -
cdr3_aa: CASSSGHGYTF
cdr3_nt: TGTGCCAGCAGCTCAGGGCATGGCTACACCTTC

v_call: TRBV2
j_call: TRBJ1-4
clone_size: -
d_call: -
cdr3_aa: CASSESVGAEKLFF
cdr3_nt: TGTGCCAGCAGTGAATCAGTCGGGGCTGAAAAACTGTTTTTT

v_call: TRBV4-2
j_call: TRBJ1-2
clone_size: -
d_call: -
cdr3_aa: CASSQDTTRQASYTF
cdr3_nt: TGTGCCAGCAGCCAAGATACCACCCGACAGGCTAGCTACACCTTC

v_call: TRBV10-1
j_call: TRBJ2-3
clone_size: -
d_call: -
cdr3_aa: CASSDLRPADTQYF
cdr3_nt: TGCGCCAGCAGTGATTTAAGGCCTGCAGATACGCAGTATTTT